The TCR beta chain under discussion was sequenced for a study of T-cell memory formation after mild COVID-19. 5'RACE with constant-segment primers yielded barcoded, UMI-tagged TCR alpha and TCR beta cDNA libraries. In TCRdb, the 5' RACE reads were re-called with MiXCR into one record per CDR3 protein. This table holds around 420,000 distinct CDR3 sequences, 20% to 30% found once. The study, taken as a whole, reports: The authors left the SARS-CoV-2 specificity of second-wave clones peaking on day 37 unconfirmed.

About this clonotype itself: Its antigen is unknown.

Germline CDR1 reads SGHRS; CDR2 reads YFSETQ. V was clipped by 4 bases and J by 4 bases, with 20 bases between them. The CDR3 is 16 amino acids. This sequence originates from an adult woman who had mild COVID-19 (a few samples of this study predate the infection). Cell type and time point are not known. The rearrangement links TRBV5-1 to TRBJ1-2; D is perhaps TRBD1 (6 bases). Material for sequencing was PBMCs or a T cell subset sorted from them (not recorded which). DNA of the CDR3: TGCGCCAGCAGCCCCCAAGCCCCGGGACAAAGCTATGGCTACACCTTC. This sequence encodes CASSPQAPGQSYGYTF.